The 26 T cell receptor beta chains listed next were all sequenced from one sample in a study of siplizumab effects on memory and regulatory T cells. Using immunoSEQ multiplex PCR, the repertoire was profiled, and TCRdb retains in-frame clones only, with some absent. The sample lists around 110,000 clones, less than 95% seen once, with around 1.5% in the top ten. Sequenced sample: non-Treg CD4+ T cells sorted from blood. These TCRs come from a human donor in good health.

The chain uses TRBV28 and TRBJ1-1, with a tentative D call TRBD1 (5 bases). CDR1 is MDHEN and CDR2 is SYDVKM in the germline V gene. With 6 bases removed from V and 0 bases from J, the gap between germline ends came to 8 bases. CDR3 length: 13 amino acids. The CDR3 bases are TGTGCCAGCAGGGCAGGGTTGAACACTGAAGCTTTCTTT. This translates into CASRAGLNTEAFF.

This chain joins TRBV19 and TRBJ2-2; D unresolved. The V and J ends lost 8 bases and 1 base respectively, with 8 bases between them. This CDR3 has 13 residues. Germline V gene sequence: CDR1 LNHDA, CDR2 SQIVND (reference sequence). CDR3 in amino acids: CASPKGNTGELFF. As DNA, the CDR3 is TGTGCCAGTCCCAAAGGGAACACCGGGGAGCTGTTTTTT. Full variable domain (rest looked up from reference TRBV19 and TRBJ2-2): DGGITQSPKYLFRKEGQNVTLSCEQNLNHDAMYWYRQDPGQGLRLIYYSQIVNDFQKGDIAEGYSVSREKKESFPLTVTSAQKNPTAFYLCASPKGNTGELFFGEGSRLTVL.

The chain couples TRBV28 to TRBJ2-1, with TRBD1 matching over 10 bases. This CDR3 is built from 16 residues. The junction had 14 bases not matched to a gene; V was cut back by 6 bases and J by 9 bases. Germline values: CDR1 MDHEN, CDR2 SYDVKM. In DNA form, the CDR3 reads TGTGCCAGCAGCACACCCACGGGACAGGGGAGGGGTGAGCAGTTCTTC. Translating gives CASSTPTGQGRGEQFF.

V gene TRBV19 combines with J gene TRBJ1-4, with D perhaps TRBD1 (5 bases). The CDR3 runs 16 residues. CDR1 is LNHDA, CDR2 SQIVND, per germline (reference sequence). Trimming removed 5 bases from V and 2 bases from J, with 15 bases in between. Written as DNA, the CDR3 is TGTGCCAGTAGTGTGGGGCCAGGCGGCACTAATGAAAAACTGTTTTTT. It specifies CASSVGPGGTNEKLFF.

The CDR3 coding sequence is TGTGCCAGCAGACGGACAGGGGGCTTGGGGGAGCAGTACTTC. Its translation is CASRRTGGLGEQYF. This chain connects TRBV27 to TRBJ2-7; TRBD1 matches 11 bases. CDR3 size: 14 residues. Germline V gene sequence: CDR1 MNHEY, CDR2 SMNVEV (reference sequence). V trimming: 6 bases; J trimming: 7 bases; junction bases outside the gene matches: 8.

This chain links TRBV7-2 with TRBJ2-7, with TRBD1 matching over 8 bases. V shed 5 bases and J 1 base; nucleotides not matched to a gene: 4. This CDR3 region has 14 residues. Germline CDR1 and CDR2: SGHTA and FQGNSA. The CDR3 nucleotides are TGTGCCAGCAGCCCCAGGACAGGGTCCTACGAGCAGTACTTC. Translating gives CASSPRTGSYEQYF.

This chain connects TRBV6-5 to TRBJ1-5; no firm D call. Germline assignment: CDR1 MNHEY and CDR2 SVGAGI. Trimming removed 6 bases at V and 1 base at J, with 7 bases between. There are 13 residues in the CDR3. CDR3 in amino acids: CASSLGSNQPQHF. In nucleotides, the CDR3 is TGTGCCAGCAGCCTCGGGAGCAATCAGCCCCAGCATTTT.

The rearrangement links TRBV21-1 to TRBJ2-3; the table's D call TRBD2 went unverified against the DNA. TRBV21-1 is a pseudogene. CDR3 size: 22 residues. CDR3 coding DNA: TGTGCCAGCAGCAAAGGCGGCGGGACAGGGGTTGCGGGGGGGCTGAGCACAGATACGCAGTATTTT. This encodes CASSKGGGTGVAGGLSTDTQYF.

The chain links TRBV29-1 to TRBJ1-1; D is perhaps TRBD1 (6 bases). CDR1 is SQVTM and CDR2 is ANQGSEA in the germline V gene. Trimming cost V 6 bases and J 7 bases, with 15 bases left between them. The CDR3 has 12 residues. The CDR3 region is CSVARGGSEAFF. The CDR3 DNA reads as TGCAGCGTAGCCAGAGGGGGGAGTGAAGCTTTCTTT.

The chain uses TRBV6-4 and TRBJ2-2; 9 bases line up with TRBD2. Germline V gene sequence: CDR1 MRHNA, CDR2 SNTAGT. Trimming at V came to 3 bases and at J to 6 bases, leaving 5 bases not matched to a gene. The CDR3 loop spans 15 amino acids. CDR3 sequence reads: CASSDLAGVAGELFF. CDR3 DNA sequence: TGTGCCAGCAGTGATTTAGCGGGAGTCGCCGGGGAGCTGTTTTTT.

The chain's CDR3 is CSAPQNTEAFF. The CDR3 DNA sequence: TGCAGTGCTCCACAGAACACTGAAGCTTTCTTT. The chain uses TRBV20-1 and TRBJ1-1; D remains ambiguous. CDR1 DFQATT and CDR2 SNEGSKA come from the germline V gene (reference sequence). The CDR3 has 11 residues. With 5 bases removed from V and 1 base from J, the gap between germline ends came to 5 bases.

V and J are TRBV7-2 and TRBJ1-5; 9 bases align to TRBD1. The junction had 7 bases not matched to a gene; V was cut back by 4 bases and J by 6 bases. The V gene's germline CDR1 is SGHTA and CDR2 FQGNSA. The CDR3 runs to 15 residues. CDR3 sequence (DNA): TGTGCCAGCAGCTGGGACAGACAGGGGGTTCAGCCCCAGCATTTT. Amino acids: CASSWDRQGVQPQHF. Full variable domain (outside the CDR3, taken from reference TRBV7-2 and TRBJ1-5): GAGVSQSPSNKVTEKGKDVELRCDPISGHTALYWYRQSLGQGLEFLIYFQGNSAPDKSGLPSDRFSAERTGGSVSTLTIQRTQQEDSAVYLCASSWDRQGVQPQHFGDGTRLSIL.

The rearrangement joins TRBV11-3 to TRBJ1-3; tentative D call: TRBD1 (5 bases). The germline V gene encodes CDR1 SGHNT and CDR2 YENEEA. V was cut by 5 bases and J by 5 bases, with 22 bases left in between. This CDR3 is 17 amino acids long. CDR3 sequence: CASSPARLLRVRNTIYF. For the CDR3, the DNA is TGTGCCAGCAGCCCTGCCCGCCTTCTCAGGGTTCGAAACACCATATATTTT.

The chain has TRBV9 and TRBJ2-3; D assignment may be TRBD1 or TRBD2 (5 bases each). V dropped 4 bases and J dropped 1 base, with 13 bases sitting between them. Germline CDR1 reads SGDLS; CDR2 reads YYNGEE. CDR3 length equals 15 residues. CDR3 region: CASSPLGTGTDTQYF. CDR3 bases: TGTGCCAGCAGCCCCCTCGGGACCGGCACAGATACGCAGTATTTT. Full variable domain (rest looked up from reference TRBV9 and TRBJ2-3): DSGVTQTPKHLITATGQRVTLRCSPRSGDLSVYWYQQSLDQGLQFLIQYYNGEERAKGNILERFSAQQFPDLHSELNLSSLELGDSALYFCASSPLGTGTDTQYFGPGTRLTVL.

This sequence joins TRBV19 and TRBJ1-2; 10 bases are shared with TRBD1. The CDR3 spans 17 residues. Germline trimming cut 5 bases from V and 7 bases from J; bases unmatched to any gene: 16. Germline CDR1 and CDR2: LNHDA and SQIVND (reference sequence). CDR3: CASSPRHPGTGVGGYTF. CDR3 nucleotide sequence: TGTGCCAGTAGTCCTCGTCATCCAGGGACAGGGGTTGGTGGCTACACCTTC.

This chain links TRBV20-1 with TRBJ1-2; TRBD1 is a possible D gene (5 bases). V lost 3 bases and J 7 bases, leaving 9 bases between the germline ends. The CDR3 contains 11 residues. Germline-derived CDR1 and CDR2 are DFQATT and SNEGSKA (reference sequence). CDR3 nucleotides: TGCAGTGCTAGTAGGGGCGCTGGCTACACCTTC. This gives the protein CSASRGAGYTF.

The CDR3 loop is CASSSGRTPYRWTQYF. In DNA, the CDR3 is TGTGCCAGCAGCTCTGGCAGGACCCCATATAGATGGACCCAGTACTTC. This rearrangement joins TRBV11-2 to TRBJ2-5; D gene ambiguous. Trimming left V 4 bases short and J 7 bases short, with 22 bases between. The germline V gene encodes CDR1 SGHAT and CDR2 FQNNGV. CDR3 size: 16 residues. Combining the CDR3 with reference TRBV11-2 and TRBJ2-5 gives the whole variable domain EAGVAQSPRYKIIEKRQSVAFWCNPISGHATLYWYQQILGQGPKLLIQFQNNGVVDDSQLPKDRFSAERLKGVDSTLKIQPAKLEDSAVYLCASSSGRTPYRWTQYFGPGTRLLVL.

The chain combines TRBV6-6 with TRBJ1-1, with D perhaps TRBD1 (6 bases). CDR3 length: 15 amino acids. Germline V gives CDR1 MNHNY, CDR2 SVGAGI (reference sequence). Trimming removed 2 bases at V and 4 bases at J, with 14 bases between. The DNA of the CDR3 is TGTGCCAGCAGTTACGGGGGGGCCTTGGGCACTGAAGCTTTCTTT. This codes for CASSYGGALGTEAFF.

This rearrangement joins TRBV7-8 to TRBJ2-7; unclear D gene. This CDR3 is 15 amino acids long. Between the trimmed V and J ends, which lost 5 bases and 1 base, there was a span of 15 bases. The germline V gene has CDR1 SGHVS and CDR2 FQNEAQ. The DNA for the CDR3 is TGTGCCAGCAGCCCACGGACGGGTTTTTCCTACGAGCAGTACTTC. Translating gives CASSPRTGFSYEQYF.

This sequence joins TRBV4-2 and TRBJ1-1; D remains unclear. V was clipped by 1 base and J by 3 bases, with 12 bases between them. The CDR3 has 15 residues. Germline loops: CDR1 LGHNA, CDR2 YNFKEQ. The CDR3 DNA follows: TGTGCCAGCAGCCAAGCAGGCCCCCTTTACACTGAAGCTTTCTTT. Translation gives CASSQAGPLYTEAFF.

The gene calls are TRBV6-5 and TRBJ2-7; D possibly matches TRBD1 or TRBD2 (6 bases each). V lost 10 bases and J lost 6, with 16 bases in between. The V gene's germline CDR1 is MNHEY and CDR2 SVGAGI. There are 12 residues in the CDR3. This chain's CDR3 is CATGRGPSEQYF. For the CDR3, the DNA is TGTGCCACGGGACGGGGGCCCTCCGAGCAGTACTTC.

This clone was counted a single time. The chain has TRBV11-2 and TRBJ2-7; 11 nucleotides line up with TRBD2. This CDR3 region has 15 residues. The V and J ends lost 5 bases and 6 bases, in that order; junction bases with no gene match: 9. Germline CDR1 is SGHAT and CDR2 is FQNNGV. The CDR3 reads CASSLTSGGLFEQYF. The CDR3 nucleotides read TGTGCCAGCAGCCTTACTAGCGGGGGCCTCTTCGAGCAGTACTTC.

The chain carries TRBV30 and TRBJ1-2; D is undetermined. In germline, CDR1 is GTSNPN, CDR2 SVGIG (reference sequence). V was cut by 0 bases and J by 12 bases, with 11 bases left in between. The CDR3 sequence is 11 residues long. The CDR3 DNA sequence: TGTGCCTGGAGTGTATACATGACCCACACCTTC. It encodes CAWSVYMTHTF.

This clone came up once. The chain couples TRBV6-5 to TRBJ2-7, with no clear D. There are 14 residues in the CDR3. CDR1 is MNHEY, CDR2 SVGAGI, per germline. V was trimmed by 2 bases and J by 2 bases, leaving 10 bases between them. CDR3 in amino acids: CASSYGIGAYEQYF. The CDR3 region has the DNA TGTGCCAGCAGTTACGGAATTGGGGCCTACGAGCAGTACTTC.

This chain joins TRBV10-3 and TRBJ1-6; D gene unclear. Per the germline V gene, CDR1 is ENHRY and CDR2 is SYGVKD. This CDR3 is 13 amino acids long. V gave up 3 bases and J gave up 7 bases, with 7 bases separating them. CDR3 in DNA: TGTGCCATCAGTGAAGAAGAGAATTCACCCCTCCACTTT. It specifies CAISEEENSPLHF.

V usage is TRBV5-1 and J usage is TRBJ1-5, with D unclear. Germline CDR1 reads SGHRS; CDR2 reads YFSETQ. V was trimmed by 3 bases and J by 3 bases, leaving 1 base between them. This CDR3 is built from 11 residues. As DNA, the CDR3 is TGCGCCAGCAGCTCCAATCAGCCCCAGCATTTT. Protein product: CASSSNQPQHF.